The 8 T cell receptor beta chains below come from one sample, sequenced in a study of control samples from healthy donors and cancer patients. Sequenced by immunoSEQ multiplex PCR; TCRdb stores in-frame clones only, minus some. Of 100,000 or so clones listed, less than 90% are singletons. The specimen was blood. The receptors shown here come from a woman in her forties or fifties in good health.

This chain links TRBV27 with TRBJ1-6; TRBD1 aligns across 7 bases. Germline V gene data show CDR1 as MNHEY and CDR2 as SMNVEV (reference sequence). V shed 6 bases, J shed 5 bases, and the junction held 4 bases outside the gene matches. The CDR3 covers 14 residues. CDR3 in amino acids: CASRKQGNNSPLHF. CDR3 nucleotide sequence: TGTGCCAGCAGGAAACAGGGGAATAATTCACCCCTCCACTTT.

The rearrangement uses TRBV27 and TRBJ2-7, with D maybe TRBD1 (5 bases). The CDR3 length is 14 residues. The germline V gene encodes CDR1 MNHEY and CDR2 SMNVEV (reference sequence). V was pared by 3 bases and J by 5 bases, with 14 bases between. DNA for the CDR3: TGTGCCAGCAGTTTTCGGACATGGAAAAACGAGCAGTACTTC. Protein: CASSFRTWKNEQYF.

This clone was seen a single time. This chain uses TRBV4-3 with TRBJ2-2, with D uncertain. CDR3 length: 15 amino acids. Germline lookup yields CDR1 LGHNA and CDR2 YSLEER. The V and J ends lost 1 base and 1 base respectively, with 7 bases between them. The CDR3 nucleotides read TGCGCCAGCAGCCAAGTGGTCGGGAACACCGGGGAGCTGTTTTTT. It yields the protein CASSQVVGNTGELFF.

The V call is TRBV4-2, the J call TRBJ1-3; D might be TRBD1 (6 bases). Germline V gene data show CDR1 as LGHNA and CDR2 as YNFKEQ. Deletions cut 5 bases from V and 2 bases from J, with 13 bases between. This CDR3 spans 15 amino acids. As DNA, the CDR3 is TGTGCCAGCAGCTCTATGTCAGGGGCTGGAAACACCATATATTTT. It is translated as CASSSMSGAGNTIYF.

This chain uses TRBV5-1 with TRBJ1-6, with a weak D call TRBD1 (5 bases). Germline values: CDR1 SGHRS, CDR2 YFSETQ. This CDR3 has 15 amino acids. The germline V and J ends were trimmed by 0 bases and 9 bases, with 13 bases remaining between them. The CDR3 DNA reads as TGCGCCAGCAGCTTGGACCTGCAGGGCAGTTCACCCCTCCACTTT. This encodes CASSLDLQGSSPLHF.

The V and J genes are TRBV6-5 and TRBJ2-7, with D perhaps TRBD1 or TRBD2 (5 bases each). V dropped 6 bases and J dropped 1 base, with 13 bases sitting between them. This CDR3 is 14 amino acids long. CDR1 MNHEY and CDR2 SVGAGI come from the germline V gene. CDR3 sequence: CASRRDGISYEQYF. Here the CDR3 DNA reads TGTGCCAGCAGGAGGGACGGAATTTCCTACGAGCAGTACTTC.

V and J are TRBV6-5 and TRBJ2-3; D is uncertain. This CDR3 comprises 14 residues. Germline V gene data show CDR1 as MNHEY and CDR2 as SVGAGI. V dropped 4 bases and J dropped 6 bases, with 14 bases sitting between them. The CDR3 spells CASSFKAAGDTQYF. The CDR3 nucleotides are TGTGCCAGCAGTTTCAAGGCGGCCGGGGATACGCAGTATTTT.

The chain carries TRBV7-9 and TRBJ1-6; 10 bases are a match to TRBD1. With 3 bases clipped from V and 10 bases from J, the junction kept 15 bases outside the gene matches. There are 18 residues in the CDR3. Germline V gene lookup returns CDR1 SEHNR and CDR2 FQNEAQ (reference sequence). The CDR3 is CASSFGGFRGQGFSPLHF. The CDR3 coding sequence is TGTGCCAGCAGCTTCGGGGGGTTCCGGGGACAGGGGTTCTCACCCCTCCACTTT.